The rows below give T cell receptor beta chains drawn from one sample of a study of post-analysis software for immune sequencing data. In TCRdb, the PCR reads were re-called with MiXCR into one record per CDR3 protein. Of about 620,000 distinct CDR3 sequences listed, about 40% are singletons. The sequenced sample consisted of blood. These receptors were taken from a girl between 5 and 17 years old with multiple sclerosis. CDR3s include the opening cysteine and the closing phenylalanine or tryptophan. Fields, in order: V gene, J gene, D gene, clone size, CDR3 DNA, CDR3 protein. D genes are given only for firm matches. The size field is filled for only some rows; it gives once, few, many or a size class.

TRBV12-3/TRBV12-4,TRBJ1-5,NA,few,TGTGCCAGCAGTTTATCAGGGCGAGATCAGCCCCAGCATTTT,CASSLSGRDQPQHF
TRBV5-1,TRBJ2-3,TRBD2,NA,TGCGCCAGCAAGTTTCGGGCGGGAGGAGCAGATACGCAGTATTTT,CASKFRAGGADTQYF
TRBV4-1,TRBJ2-3,TRBD2,few,TGCGCCAGCACCCTTCGGACTAGTCTCACAGATACGCAGTATTTT,CASTLRTSLTDTQYF
TRBV29-1,TRBJ2-7,TRBD2,few,TGCAGCGTACGAGGACTAGCCGCCTACGAGCAGTACTTC,CSVRGLAAYEQYF
TRBV4-2,TRBJ1-2,NA,NA,TGTGCCAGCAGCCAAGTAGAACCAGGGTATGGCTACACCTTC,CASSQVEPGYGYTF
TRBV5-6,TRBJ2-5,TRBD2,NA,TGTGCCAGCAGCTTTTCTAGCGGGGCAGATGAGCAGTACTTC,CASSFSSGADEQYF
TRBV6-5,TRBJ2-7,NA,few,TGTGCCAGCAGTTACTCTCCAGGGACCTACGAGCAGTACTTC,CASSYSPGTYEQYF
TRBV6-6,TRBJ2-1,NA,NA,TGTGCCAGCAGTTCCCGACTAGGGAGCTCCTACAATGAGCAGTTCTTC,CASSSRLGSSYNEQFF
TRBV28,TRBJ2-7,NA,NA,TGTGCCAGCGTGGGGATCGATTCCTACGAGCAGTACTTC,CASVGIDSYEQYF
TRBV29-1,TRBJ1-2,TRBD1,NA,TGCAGCGTTGATGGGACAGGGAGCGGCAACTATGGCTACACCTTC,CSVDGTGSGNYGYTF
TRBV10-3,TRBJ2-1,TRBD2,NA,TGTGCCATCAGTCATAGCGGGAGCAATGAGCAGTTCTTC,CAISHSGSNEQFF
TRBV12-3/TRBV12-4,TRBJ2-3,NA,many,TGCGCCAGCAGCATGAGCACAGATACGCAGTATTTT,CASSMSTDTQYF
TRBV27,TRBJ2-1,TRBD2,NA,TGTGCCAGCATGTCTAGCGGGGGGATATACAGTGAGCAGTTCTTC,CASMSSGGIYSEQFF
TRBV5-1,TRBJ1-2,NA,few,TGCGCCACCGGGGATCAGGATGACTATGGCTACACCTTC,CATGDQDDYGYTF
TRBV30,TRBJ1-5,TRBD1,few,TGTGCCTGGAGTGTAGACAGGGTCAATCAGCCTCAGCATTTT,CAWSVDRVNQPQHF
TRBV12-3/TRBV12-4,TRBJ2-1,TRBD1,NA,TGTGCCAGCAGTCTGCACCCCCCAGGGGGCGAGCAGTTCTTC,CASSLHPPGGEQFF
TRBV29-1,TRBJ2-3,TRBD1,NA,TGCAGCGTGGGACAGGGAGGAGATACGCAGTATTTT,CSVGQGGDTQYF
TRBV7-2,TRBJ2-1,NA,few,TGTGCCAGCACTAGGGTATCCTACAATGAGCAGTTCTTC,CASTRVSYNEQFF
TRBV12-3/TRBV12-4,TRBJ2-3,TRBD2,NA,TGTGCCAGCAGCTTCGGGAGGCGGAGCACAGATACGCAGTATTTT,CASSFGRRSTDTQYF
TRBV6-5,TRBJ2-7,NA,few,TGTGCCAGCAGTTACGACCAGGCCGCCTACGAGCAGTACTTC,CASSYDQAAYEQYF
TRBV5-1,TRBJ2-6,NA,NA,TGCGCCAGCAGCGCCGGACAGAGGATATCTGGGGCCAACGTCCTGACTTTC,CASSAGQRISGANVLTF
TRBV19,TRBJ2-7,NA,NA,TGTGCCAGTAGTTCTAATGGAGGGAGGAGCTCCTACGAGCAGTACTTC,CASSSNGGRSSYEQYF
TRBV4-1,TRBJ1-5,NA,NA,TGCGCCAGCAGCCAAGGAGGGGTAGCGCCCCAGCATTTT,CASSQGGVAPQHF
TRBV6-4,TRBJ2-6,NA,medium-sized,TGTGCCAGCAGTGATACTGGTAGCTCTGGGGCCAACGTCCTGACTTTC,CASSDTGSSGANVLTF
TRBV1,TRBJ2-5,NA,once,TGCACCAGCAGCCAAGATGGAGGGACGGATGAAGGGACCCAGTACTTC,CTSSQDGGTDEGTQYF
TRBV7-8,TRBJ2-7,TRBD1,NA,TGTGCCAGCAGCTTAGGACAGGGGCCCTCCTACGAGCAGTACTTC,CASSLGQGPSYEQYF
TRBV9,TRBJ2-5,NA,NA,TGTGCCAGCAACGTAGTTCCGGAGACCCAGTACTTC,CASNVVPETQYF
TRBV7-2,TRBJ2-7,TRBD2,NA,TGTGCCAGCAGCTCCTCTAGCGGGAGGGCCCTCGAGCAGTACTTC,CASSSSSGRALEQYF
TRBV9,TRBJ1-1,NA,NA,TGTGCCAGCAGCGTAGTCCAGCTGAACACTGAAGCTTTCTTT,CASSVVQLNTEAFF
TRBV29-1,TRBJ2-7,TRBD1,few,TGCAGCGTTGAGGACGACAGGGAATCCTACGAGCAGTACTTC,CSVEDDRESYEQYF
TRBV7-9,TRBJ2-1,TRBD2,NA,TGTGCCAGCAGCACCCGGACTAGCGGGTTTCACAATGAGCAGTTCTTC,CASSTRTSGFHNEQFF
TRBV5-1,TRBJ2-7,NA,NA,TGCGCCAGCAGCTCCCGGCCTGAGGGGACCTACGAGCAGTACTTC,CASSSRPEGTYEQYF
TRBV19,TRBJ1-1,NA,NA,TGTGCCAGTAGCCGGTGGGCAGGTGATACTGAAGCTTTCTTT,CASSRWAGDTEAFF
TRBV12-3/TRBV12-4,TRBJ2-3,TRBD2,NA,TGTGCCAGCACCCTTGCAGGGCTAGCGGGCACAGATACGCAGTATTTT,CASTLAGLAGTDTQYF
TRBV10-3,TRBJ2-4,NA,NA,TGTGCCATCAAGGACAGAGCCAAAAACATTCAGTACTTC,CAIKDRAKNIQYF
TRBV12-3/TRBV12-4,TRBJ2-5,NA,many,TGTGCCAGCAGTTGGCCGGGACTCCAAGAGACCCAGTACTTC,CASSWPGLQETQYF
TRBV11-3,TRBJ2-2,NA,NA,TGTGCCAGCAGTTCGAGGAGGACCGGGGAGCTGTTTTTT,CASSSRRTGELFF
TRBV4-2,TRBJ2-7,NA,NA,TGTGCCAGCAGCCAAGATAGGGGGAGGAGATTCCACGAGCAGTACTTC,CASSQDRGRRFHEQYF
TRBV7-9,TRBJ1-2,TRBD1,few,TGTGCCAGCAGCTGGACAGGTTCCTATGGCTACACCTTC,CASSWTGSYGYTF